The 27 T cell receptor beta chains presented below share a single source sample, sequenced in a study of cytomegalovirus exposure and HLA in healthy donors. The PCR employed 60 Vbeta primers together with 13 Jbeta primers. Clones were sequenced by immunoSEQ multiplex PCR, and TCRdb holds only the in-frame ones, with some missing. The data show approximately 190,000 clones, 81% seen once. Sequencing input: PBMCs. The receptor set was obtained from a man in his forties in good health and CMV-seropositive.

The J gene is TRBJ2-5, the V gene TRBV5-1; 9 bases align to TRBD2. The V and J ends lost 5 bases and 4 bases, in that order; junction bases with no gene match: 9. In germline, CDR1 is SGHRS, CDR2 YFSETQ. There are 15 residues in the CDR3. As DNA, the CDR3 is TGCGCCAGCAGGCCCGCGGGGGGGCCGTCAGAGACCCAGTACTTC. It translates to CASRPAGGPSETQYF.

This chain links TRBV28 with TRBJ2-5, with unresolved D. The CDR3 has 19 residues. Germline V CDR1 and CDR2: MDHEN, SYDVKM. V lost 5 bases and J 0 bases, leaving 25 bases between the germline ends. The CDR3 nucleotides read TGTGCCAGCAGTCCCCCCCGTAGGAGCCCATACGGGTACCAAGAGACCCAGTACTTC. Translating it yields CASSPPRRSPYGYQETQYF.

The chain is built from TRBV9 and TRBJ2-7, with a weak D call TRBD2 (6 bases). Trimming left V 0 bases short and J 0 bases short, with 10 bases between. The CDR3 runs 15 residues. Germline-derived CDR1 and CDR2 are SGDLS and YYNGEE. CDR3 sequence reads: CASSVGGGGSYEQYF. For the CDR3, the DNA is TGTGCCAGCAGCGTAGGGGGAGGAGGCTCCTACGAGCAGTACTTC.

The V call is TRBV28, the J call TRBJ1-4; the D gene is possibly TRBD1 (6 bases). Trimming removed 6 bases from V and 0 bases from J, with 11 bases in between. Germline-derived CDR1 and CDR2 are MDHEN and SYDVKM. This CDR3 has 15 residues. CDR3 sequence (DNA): TGTGCCAGCAGCGACAGGACTGCAACTAATGAAAAACTGTTTTTT. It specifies CASSDRTATNEKLFF.

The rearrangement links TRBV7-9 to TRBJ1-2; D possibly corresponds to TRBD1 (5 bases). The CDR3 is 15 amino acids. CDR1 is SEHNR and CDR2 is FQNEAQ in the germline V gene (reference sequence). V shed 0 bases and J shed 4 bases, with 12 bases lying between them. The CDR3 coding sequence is TGTGCCAGCAGCTTAGCGCTGGGGCAGGGCTATGGCTACACCTTC. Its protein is CASSLALGQGYGYTF.

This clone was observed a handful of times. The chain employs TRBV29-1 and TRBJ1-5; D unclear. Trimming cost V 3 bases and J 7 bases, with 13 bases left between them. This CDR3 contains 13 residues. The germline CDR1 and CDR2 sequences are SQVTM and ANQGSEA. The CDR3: CSVEEGGSQPQHF. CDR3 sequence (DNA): TGCAGCGTTGAGGAGGGAGGATCGCAGCCCCAGCATTTT.

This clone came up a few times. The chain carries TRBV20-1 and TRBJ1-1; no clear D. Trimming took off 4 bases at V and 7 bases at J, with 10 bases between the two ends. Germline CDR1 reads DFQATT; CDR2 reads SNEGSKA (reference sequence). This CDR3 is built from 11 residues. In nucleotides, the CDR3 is TGCAGTGCTATTCGGCAGGTTGAAGCTTTCTTT. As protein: CSAIRQVEAFF.

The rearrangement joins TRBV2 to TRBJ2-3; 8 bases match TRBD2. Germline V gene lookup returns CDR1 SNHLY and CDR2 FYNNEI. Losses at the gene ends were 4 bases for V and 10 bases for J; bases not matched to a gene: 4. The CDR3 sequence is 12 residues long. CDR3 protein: CASSAGGLPQYF. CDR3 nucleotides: TGTGCCAGCAGTGCGGGGGGGCTCCCGCAGTATTTT.

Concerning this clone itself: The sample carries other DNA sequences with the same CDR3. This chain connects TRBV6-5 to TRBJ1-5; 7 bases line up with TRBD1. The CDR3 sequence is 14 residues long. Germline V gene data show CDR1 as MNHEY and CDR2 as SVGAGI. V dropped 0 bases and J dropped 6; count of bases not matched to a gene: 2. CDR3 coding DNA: TGTGCCAGCAGTTACTCAGGGGGCGGTCAGCCCCAGCATTTT. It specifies CASSYSGGGQPQHF.

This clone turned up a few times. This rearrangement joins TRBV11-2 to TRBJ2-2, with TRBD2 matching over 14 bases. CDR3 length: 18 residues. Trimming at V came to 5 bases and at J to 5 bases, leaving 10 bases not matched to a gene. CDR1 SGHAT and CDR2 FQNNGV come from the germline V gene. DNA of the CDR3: TGTGCCAGCAGCCGTGCCCTAGGGACTAGCGGGGGTACCGGGGAGCTGTTTTTT. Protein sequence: CASSRALGTSGGTGELFF.

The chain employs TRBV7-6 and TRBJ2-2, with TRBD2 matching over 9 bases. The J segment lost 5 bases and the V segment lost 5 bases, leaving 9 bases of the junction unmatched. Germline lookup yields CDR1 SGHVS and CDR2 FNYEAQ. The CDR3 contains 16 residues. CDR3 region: CASSPRLADATGELFF. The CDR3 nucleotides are TGTGCCAGCAGCCCGCGACTAGCGGATGCAACCGGGGAGCTGTTTTTT.

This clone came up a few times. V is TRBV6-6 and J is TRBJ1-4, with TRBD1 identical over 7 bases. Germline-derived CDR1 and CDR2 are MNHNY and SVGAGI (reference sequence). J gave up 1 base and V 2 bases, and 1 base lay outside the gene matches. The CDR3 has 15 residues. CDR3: CASSYGDRTNEKLFF. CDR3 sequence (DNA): TGTGCCAGCAGTTACGGGGACAGAACTAATGAAAAACTGTTTTTT.

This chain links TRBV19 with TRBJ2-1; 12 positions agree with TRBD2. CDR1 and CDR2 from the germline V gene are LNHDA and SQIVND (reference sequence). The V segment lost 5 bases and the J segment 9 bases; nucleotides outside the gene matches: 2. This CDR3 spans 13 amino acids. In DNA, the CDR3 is TGTGCCAGTAGTTCTAGCGGGAGGGGTGAGCAGTTCTTC. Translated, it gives CASSSSGRGEQFF.

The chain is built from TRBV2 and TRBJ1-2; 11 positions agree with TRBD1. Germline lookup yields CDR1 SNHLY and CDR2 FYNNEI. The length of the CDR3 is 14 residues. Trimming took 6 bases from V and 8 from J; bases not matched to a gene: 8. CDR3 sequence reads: CASSTGTGGYGYTF. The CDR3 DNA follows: TGTGCCAGCAGCACCGGGACAGGGGGTTACGGCTACACCTTC.

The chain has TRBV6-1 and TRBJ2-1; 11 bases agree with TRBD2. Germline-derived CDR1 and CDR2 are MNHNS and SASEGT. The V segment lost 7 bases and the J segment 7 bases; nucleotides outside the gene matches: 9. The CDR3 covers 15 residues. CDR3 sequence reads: CASISTSGKGNEQFF. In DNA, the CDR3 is TGTGCCAGCATATCGACTAGCGGGAAGGGAAATGAGCAGTTCTTC.

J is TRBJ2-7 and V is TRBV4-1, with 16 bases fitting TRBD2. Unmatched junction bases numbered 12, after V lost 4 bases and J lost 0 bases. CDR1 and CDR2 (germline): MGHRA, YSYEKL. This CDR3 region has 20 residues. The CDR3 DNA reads TGCGCCAGCAGCCGGGCCTCCGGGACTAGCGGGAGGGAAATCTCCTACGAGCAGTACTTC. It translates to CASSRASGTSGREISYEQYF.

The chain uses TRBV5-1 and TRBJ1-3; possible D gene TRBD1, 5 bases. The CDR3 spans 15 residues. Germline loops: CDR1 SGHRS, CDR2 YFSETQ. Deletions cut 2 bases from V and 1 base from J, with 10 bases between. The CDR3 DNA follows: TGCGCCAGCAGCTTTGACAGCCCATCTGGAAACACCATATATTTT. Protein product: CASSFDSPSGNTIYF. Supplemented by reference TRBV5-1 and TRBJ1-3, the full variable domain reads KAGVTQTPRYLIKTRGQQVTLSCSPISGHRSVSWYQQTPGQGLQFLFEYFSETQRNKGNFPGRFSGRQFSNSRSEMNVSTLELGDSALYLCASSFDSPSGNTIYFGEGSWLTVV.

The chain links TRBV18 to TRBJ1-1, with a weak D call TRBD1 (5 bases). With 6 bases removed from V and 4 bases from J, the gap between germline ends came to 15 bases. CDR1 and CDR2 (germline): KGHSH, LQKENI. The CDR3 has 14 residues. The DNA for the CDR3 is TGTGCCAGCTCCCCTGTGGGGGGGATCACTGAAGCTTTCTTT. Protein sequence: CASSPVGGITEAFF.

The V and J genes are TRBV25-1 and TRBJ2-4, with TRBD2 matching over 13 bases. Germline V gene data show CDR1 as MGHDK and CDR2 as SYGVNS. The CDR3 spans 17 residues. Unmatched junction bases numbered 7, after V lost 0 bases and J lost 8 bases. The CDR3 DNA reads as TGTGCCAGCAGTGAATATCGACTAGCGGGGGGCGGGGACATTCAGTACTTC. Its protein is CASSEYRLAGGGDIQYF.

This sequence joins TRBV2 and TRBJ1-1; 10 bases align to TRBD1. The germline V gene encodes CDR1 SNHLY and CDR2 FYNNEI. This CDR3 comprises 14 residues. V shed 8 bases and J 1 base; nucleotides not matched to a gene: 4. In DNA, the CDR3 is TGTGCCAGCCGGGACAGGGGTCAGAACACTGAAGCTTTCTTT. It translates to CASRDRGQNTEAFF.

The CDR3 bases are TGTGCCTGGAGTGTAAGTGGGCCCCAGCCCCAGCATTTT. Its translation is CAWSVSGPQPQHF. The chain has TRBV30 and TRBJ1-5; D call uncertain. V gave up 0 bases and J gave up 7 bases, with 10 bases separating them. CDR3 length: 13 residues. CDR1 and CDR2 (germline): GTSNPN, SVGIG (reference sequence). Complete variable domain (other parts from reference TRBV30 and TRBJ1-5): SQTIHQWPATLVQPVGSPLSLECTVEGTSNPNLYWYRQAAGRGLQLLFYSVGIGQISSEVPQNLSASRPQDRQFILSSKKLLLSDSGFYLCAWSVSGPQPQHFGDGTRLSIL.

The DNA for the CDR3 is TGTGCCAGCAGCCCTTATAGCAATCAGCCCCAGCATTTT. Translated, it gives CASSPYSNQPQHF. The chain has TRBV27 and TRBJ1-5; D not certain. There are 13 residues in the CDR3. The V gene lost 6 bases and the J gene lost 0 bases, with 6 bases spanning the gap. Germline V lookup: CDR1 MNHEY, CDR2 SMNVEV (reference sequence).

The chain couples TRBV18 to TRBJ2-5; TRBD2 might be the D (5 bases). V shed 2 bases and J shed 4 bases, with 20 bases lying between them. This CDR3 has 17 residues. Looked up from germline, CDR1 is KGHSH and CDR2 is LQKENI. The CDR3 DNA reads TGTGCCAGCTCACCAGGGTGGAGCGGACCATTAAGAGAGACCCAGTACTTC. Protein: CASSPGWSGPLRETQYF.

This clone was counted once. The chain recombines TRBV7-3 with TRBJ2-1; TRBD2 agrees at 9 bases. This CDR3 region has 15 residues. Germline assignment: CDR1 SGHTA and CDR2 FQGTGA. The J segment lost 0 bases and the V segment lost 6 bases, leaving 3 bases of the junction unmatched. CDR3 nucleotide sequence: TGTGCCAGCAGTCTTAGCGGGGGCTCCTACAATGAGCAGTTCTTC. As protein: CASSLSGGSYNEQFF.

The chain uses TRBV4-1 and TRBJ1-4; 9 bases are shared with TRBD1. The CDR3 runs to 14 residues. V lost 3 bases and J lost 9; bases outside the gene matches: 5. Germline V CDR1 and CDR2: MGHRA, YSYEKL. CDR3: CASSHTGQGKKLFF. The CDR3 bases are TGCGCCAGCAGCCACACGGGACAGGGTAAAAAACTGTTTTTT.

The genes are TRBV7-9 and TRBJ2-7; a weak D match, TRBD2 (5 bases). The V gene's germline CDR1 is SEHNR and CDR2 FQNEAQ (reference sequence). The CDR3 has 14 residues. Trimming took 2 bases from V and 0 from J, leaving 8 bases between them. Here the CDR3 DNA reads TGTGCCAGCAGCTTATTGGGGAGCTCCTACGAGCAGTACTTC. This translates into CASSLLGSSYEQYF.

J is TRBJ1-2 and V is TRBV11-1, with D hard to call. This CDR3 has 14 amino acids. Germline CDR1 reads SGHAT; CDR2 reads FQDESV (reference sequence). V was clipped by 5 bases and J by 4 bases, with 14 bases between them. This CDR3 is CASSHKGGIYGYTF. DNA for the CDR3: TGTGCCAGCAGCCATAAGGGAGGGATCTATGGCTACACCTTC.